The rows below give T cell receptor beta chains drawn from one sample of a study of cytomegalovirus exposure and HLA in healthy donors. Sequencing was performed with immunoSEQ multiplex PCR; in TCRdb, only in-frame clones are kept and a portion is missing. Of about 160,000 clones listed, about four fifths are singletons. Sequencing used PBMCs. Receptors were obtained from a male donor in good health and CMV-seropositive. Each CDR3 is given without its conserved first and last residue. Clone size is not always given. Where it is, it says once, few, many or a class for expanded clones.

clone_size	v_call	cdr3_aa
-	TRBV29-1	SVVVRGRNNYNEQF
-	TRBV4-1	ASSQAQDTQY
-	TRBV28	ASRGQGINTEAF
-	TRBV6-5	ASSYLRGGLNEQY
-	TRBV5-1	ASSPGLGQGEREQY
-	TRBV6-1	ASVGGPGELF
once	TRBV7-9	ASSPWETRNEQY
-	TRBV11-2	ASSLVIAGGRGSYNEQF
-	TRBV27	ASRTLYNEQF
-	TRBV18	ASSPGTAYNEQF
-	TRBV14	ASSPGSHGYT
-	TRBV6-5	ASRIGGAPDTQY
-	TRBV5-6	ASSLAARKTQY
-	TRBV15	ATSRWTSGASTDTQY
-	TRBV5-1	ASGGTEPNYGYT
-	TRBV19	ASSYRGDGVAY
once	TRBV7-9	ASRKDSLALGGYT
-	TRBV7-7	ASSQNGGSYNEQF
few	TRBV30	AWSVLQETQY
-	TRBV21-1	ASSKERSLTSGDPYEQY
-	TRBV6-4	ASSGTVYNEQF
-	TRBV29-1	SVRRRAANEQY
-	TRBV30	AWTQGPTDTQY
-	TRBV5-1	ASNPRGGRDTGELF
-	TRBV6-5	ASSYVGSANYGYT
-	TRBV5-4	ASSLSTGWRTEAF
-	TRBV5-4	ASSLGGGGTEAF
-	TRBV18	ASSPPSFPTGELF
-	TRBV5-1	ASSGKTGTRNEKLF
-	TRBV7-9	ASSLMAGVNNEQF